This TCR beta chain was identified during a study of patients and donors after allogeneic stem cell transplantation. A single record per CDR3 protein comes from TCRdb applying MiXCR to the RT-PCR reads. Among 1,500 to 2,000 distinct CDR3 sequences listed, about 15% were seen once. The sequence was collected from a human donor who was either an allogeneic HSCT recipient or a stem cell or donor lymphocyte infusion donor (not recorded which). It is not recorded whose cells these are; they may come from a transplant donor. The specimen was blood, either unsorted or a sorted T cell fraction (not recorded which).

CDR3 residues: CSEAPSGRNNEQFF. DNA for the CDR3: TGCAGTGAAGCCCCTAGCGGGAGGAATAATGAGCAGTTCTTC. The chain combines TRBV20-1 with TRBJ2-1; 11 nucleotides agree with TRBD2. The CDR3 extends over 14 amino acids. V lost 7 bases and J lost 7; bases outside the gene matches: 9. Germline CDR1 reads DFQATT; CDR2 reads SNEGSKA (reference sequence).